A selection of T cell receptor beta chains follows, all from one sample in a study of blood T cell repertoires in COVID-19. Using immunoSEQ multiplex PCR, the repertoire was profiled, and TCRdb retains in-frame clones only, with some absent. In the table there are around 95,000 clones, about 90% of which are singletons. The sequencing sample was made of peripheral blood. Every receptor here comes from a man under 40 in a cohort sampled during active COVID-19. Each CDR3 is given with its conserved first and last residue. Fields, in order: CDR3 protein, V gene, D gene, CDR3 length. A D gene is named only where the DNA matches it firmly.

CASEFASGNTIYF	TRBV19	.	13
CASSLGDYEQYF	TRBV7-2	.	12
CASSESGLYEQYF	TRBV6-1	.	13
CASSYGTRYEAFF	TRBV12-3/TRBV12-4	.	13
CASSKRDITGAFF	TRBV21-1	.	13
CASQRTGEDGYTF	TRBV10-3	TRBD1	13
CASTSQGSTGELFF	TRBV19	.	14
CASSWGNRTGQNTGELFF	TRBV5-1	TRBD1	18
CASSGGGPTRNSPLHF	TRBV2	.	16
CASRREGGRSPLHF	TRBV27	.	14
CASSYSEGSPLHF	TRBV6-5	.	13
CAWMSRAPQNIQYF	TRBV30	.	14
CASSQGEAADTQYF	TRBV16	.	14
CASSFGQGLTEAFF	TRBV7-6	TRBD1	14
CASSAFIGGDWIQETQYF	TRBV6-1	.	18
CASKRGGYEQYF	TRBV12-3/TRBV12-4	.	12
CASSLVGTRYQETQYF	TRBV7-6	.	16
CASSPGIYGYTF	TRBV12-3/TRBV12-4	.	12
CASFRGTGLSTEAFF	TRBV2	.	15
CASSLWSLGTGRGGYTF	TRBV7-2	TRBD1	17
CASSTPQAYNEQFF	TRBV25-1	.	14
CAISEPPQGTSGPNDQQFF	TRBV10-3	TRBD2	19
CASMRTSGVGETQYF	TRBV6-5	TRBD2	15
CASSQDIGQGTQYF	TRBV3-1/TRBV3-2	.	14
CASSLTGFTIYF	TRBV12-3/TRBV12-4	TRBD1	12
CASSLEFRQGHTEAFF	TRBV5-8	TRBD1	16